The 26 T cell receptor beta chains reported below all come from one sample, sequenced in a study of identifying expanded T cells in peripheral blood. Some clones are missing from TCRdb's copy, which holds only in-frame ones; the method was immunoSEQ multiplex PCR. Of under 85,000 clones in the sample, 84% are singletons; the top ten hold about 19%. Sequencing was done on a sample of blood. These receptor sequences come from a person between 18 and 75 years old in good health.

The genes are TRBV28 and TRBJ1-5; a possible D gene is TRBD1 (6 bases). Germline values: CDR1 MDHEN, CDR2 SYDVKM. The CDR3 extends over 12 amino acids. Deletions cut 11 bases from V and 4 bases from J, with 12 bases between. In DNA, the CDR3 is TGTGCCTGGGGGAGGGGGAATCAGCCCCAGCATTTT. It encodes CAWGRGNQPQHF.

This clone appeared many times. V is TRBV25-1 and J is TRBJ1-2, with TRBD1 matching over 9 bases. Looked up from germline, CDR1 is MGHDK and CDR2 is SYGVNS. The CDR3 consists of 12 residues. V gave up 5 bases and J gave up 11 bases; unmatched junction bases: 6. The CDR3 protein is CASSNTGGAYTF. As DNA, the CDR3 is TGTGCCAGCAGTAATACAGGGGGCGCTTACACCTTC.

The V call is TRBV29-1, the J call TRBJ1-1, with TRBD1 as a possible D gene (6 bases). In germline, CDR1 is SQVTM, CDR2 ANQGSEA. CDR3 length: 13 amino acids. Trimming left V 7 bases short and J 1 base short, with 13 bases between. CDR3 in DNA: TGCAGCGCCAGGACAGCCTCGAACACTGAAGCTTTCTTT. The encoded protein is CSARTASNTEAFF.

This sequence joins TRBV6-5 and TRBJ2-1; D perhaps matches TRBD2 (6 bases). There are 14 residues in the CDR3. Germline V gene data show CDR1 as MNHEY and CDR2 as SVGAGI. V was trimmed by 6 bases and J by 6 bases, leaving 15 bases between them. The CDR3 protein is CASSSSTSRNEQFF. The CDR3 region has the DNA TGTGCCAGCAGCAGCTCGACTAGTCGCAATGAGCAGTTCTTC.

V gene TRBV30 combines with J gene TRBJ1-3, with D perhaps TRBD1 (6 bases). Trimming left V 3 bases short and J 4 bases short, with 19 bases between. This CDR3 has 16 residues. The germline CDR1 and CDR2 sequences are GTSNPN and SVGIG (reference sequence). In nucleotides, the CDR3 is TGTGCCTGGAGCTCCGGCACAGGGTTAGGAGGAAACACCATATATTTT. Protein product: CAWSSGTGLGGNTIYF.

The gene calls are TRBV6-5 and TRBJ1-2, with 7 positions matching TRBD1. This CDR3 comprises 13 residues. The J segment lost 8 bases and the V segment lost 2 bases, leaving 5 bases of the junction unmatched. Per germline, CDR1 MNHEY and CDR2 SVGAGI. The CDR3 sequence: CASSYTRDRGYTF. The CDR3 nucleotides read TGTGCCAGCAGTTACACCCGGGACAGAGGCTACACCTTC.

V usage is TRBV19 and J usage is TRBJ2-7, with D perhaps matching TRBD2 (6 bases). Trimming left V 5 bases short and J 2 bases short, with 16 bases between. CDR1 is LNHDA, CDR2 SQIVND, per germline (reference sequence). CDR3 length equals 15 residues. The CDR3 DNA reads as TGTGCCAGTAGTTCCGGAGGGGACTCAGCCTACGAGCAGTACTTC. Protein product: CASSSGGDSAYEQYF.

The CDR3 sequence is CASSLVGGEETQYF. DNA of the CDR3: TGTGCCAGCAGCCTGGTGGGGGGAGAAGAGACCCAGTACTTC. The chain employs TRBV5-4 and TRBJ2-5, with a weak D call TRBD2 (6 bases). Germline CDR1 SGHNT, CDR2 YYREEE (reference sequence). V was cut by 4 bases and J by 3 bases, with 13 bases left in between. The CDR3 totals 14 residues.

The chain employs TRBV15 and TRBJ2-3, with TRBD2 matching over 11 bases. The length of the CDR3 is 16 residues. In germline, CDR1 is LNHNV, CDR2 YYDKDF (reference sequence). Trimming removed 7 bases from V and 6 bases from J; junction bases left unmatched: 12. CDR3 sequence reads: CATKQLAGGQADTQYF. CDR3 DNA sequence: TGTGCCACCAAGCAATTAGCGGGAGGGCAGGCGGATACGCAGTATTTT.

The genes are TRBV7-8 and TRBJ2-1, with D tentatively TRBD1 (7 bases). Trimming cost V 4 bases and J 7 bases, with 17 bases left between them. The CDR3 runs to 15 residues. CDR1 SGHVS and CDR2 FQNEAQ come from the germline V gene. CDR3 DNA sequence: TGTGCCAGCAGCTCTATCCAGGGGGGAAGGAATGAGCAGTTCTTC. It translates to CASSSIQGGRNEQFF.

The rearrangement joins TRBV19 to TRBJ2-7; 7 nucleotides line up with TRBD1. The CDR3 is 12 amino acids. Germline-derived CDR1 and CDR2 are LNHDA and SQIVND (reference sequence). V lost 7 bases and J lost 5; bases outside the gene matches: 5. This CDR3 is CASMDRRNEQYF. CDR3 sequence (DNA): TGTGCCAGTATGGACAGGAGAAACGAGCAGTACTTC.

The rearrangement links TRBV13 to TRBJ2-2; no firm D call. The CDR3 runs to 14 residues. Germline CDR1 PRHDT, CDR2 FYEKMQ (reference sequence). Trimming shortened V by 11 bases and J by 0 bases, and 13 bases separated the two germline ends. The CDR3 sequence is CASSVGANTGELFF. In nucleotides, the CDR3 is TGTGCCTCTAGTGTGGGCGCGAACACCGGGGAGCTGTTTTTT.

This sequence joins TRBV2 and TRBJ2-3; D is ambiguous. Trimming pared 3 bases from V and 1 base from J, leaving 17 bases between. CDR1 SNHLY and CDR2 FYNNEI come from the germline V gene. The CDR3 has 17 residues. CDR3 sequence reads: CASSEGVGSVRTDTQYF. Here the CDR3 DNA reads TGTGCCAGCAGTGAGGGTGTGGGGTCGGTGCGCACAGATACGCAGTATTTT.

The chain joins TRBV28 to TRBJ1-5; the match to TRBD1 covers 7 bases. Unmatched junction bases numbered 12, after V lost 10 bases and J lost 3 bases. This CDR3 has 15 amino acids. CDR1 is MDHEN, CDR2 SYDVKM, per germline. The CDR3 reads CAITHGTDVNQPQHF. The CDR3 nucleotides read TGTGCCATTACTCACGGGACAGACGTCAATCAGCCCCAGCATTTT.

V and J are TRBV4-1 and TRBJ2-6; D is unclear. Between the trimmed V and J ends, which lost 0 bases and 2 bases, there was a span of 8 bases. The V gene's germline CDR1 is MGHRA and CDR2 YSYEKL. This CDR3 has 16 residues. The CDR3 nucleotides read TGCGCCAGCAGCCAAGAGATGGTTACTGGGGCCAACGTCCTGACTTTC. Translation: CASSQEMVTGANVLTF.

The chain has TRBV7-9 and TRBJ2-5; TRBD2 agrees at 8 bases. The CDR3 spans 16 residues. The germline V gene has CDR1 SEHNR and CDR2 FQNEAQ (reference sequence). After removal of 4 bases from V and 2 bases from J, the junction contained 9 bases not matched to a gene. The CDR3 protein is CASSYPRGGQQETQYF. Here the CDR3 DNA reads TGTGCCAGCAGCTACCCCCGGGGGGGGCAGCAAGAGACCCAGTACTTC.

The chain recombines TRBV23-1 with TRBJ1-4; D is undetermined. TRBV23-1 belongs to the ORF category, with a function that is uncertain. CDR3 size: 18 residues. The V and J ends lost 3 bases and 3 bases respectively, with 20 bases between them. As DNA, the CDR3 is TGCGCCAGCAGTCACTTCCTGGAGGGTGTTAGGCCTAATGAAAAACTGTTTTTT. It yields the protein CASSHFLEGVRPNEKLFF.

The chain's CDR3 is CAIREQGKVYEQYF. In DNA form, the CDR3 reads TGTGCCATCAGGGAACAGGGGAAGGTCTACGAGCAGTACTTC. V and J are TRBV10-3 and TRBJ2-7; 7 bases map to TRBD1. CDR3 length equals 14 residues. V trimming: 6 bases; J trimming: 3 bases; junction bases outside the gene matches: 8. Germline lookup yields CDR1 ENHRY and CDR2 SYGVKD.

This clone has just one count. This chain links TRBV18 with TRBJ1-1; a possible D gene is TRBD1 (5 bases). The CDR3 is 15 amino acids. Germline V gene sequence: CDR1 KGHSH, CDR2 LQKENI. Deletions cut 6 bases from V and 1 base from J, with 15 bases between. In DNA, the CDR3 is TGTGCCAGCTCCCGGAGACAGATTGAGAACACTGAAGCTTTCTTT. This sequence encodes CASSRRQIENTEAFF.

V and J are TRBV14 and TRBJ2-2, with 12 positions matching TRBD2. The CDR3 is 18 residues long. V lost 0 bases and J lost 3; bases outside the gene matches: 5. From germline, CDR1 is SGHDN and CDR2 FVKESK. The CDR3 bases are TGTGCCAGCAGCCAAGATCCAGGACTAGCGGGGTACACCGGGGAGCTGTTTTTT. Translation gives CASSQDPGLAGYTGELFF.

DNA for the CDR3: TGTGCCAGCTCACCAGAGATCCTAGACAGGTCGGTCACTGAAGCTTTCTTT. Its protein is CASSPEILDRSVTEAFF. The chain combines TRBV18 with TRBJ1-1, with TRBD1 as a possible D gene (6 bases). The CDR3 runs 17 residues. Germline CDR1 and CDR2: KGHSH and LQKENI. V lost 2 bases to trimming and J lost 4 bases, with 20 bases between them.

The V call is TRBV29-1, the J call TRBJ2-2; 7 bases agree with TRBD1. V lost 7 bases, J lost 0 bases, and 5 bases stayed unmatched. The CDR3 has 14 amino acids. Germline V gene data show CDR1 as SQVTM and CDR2 as ANQGSEA. The CDR3 bases are TGCAGCGCGTCGGGACAGACGAACACCGGGGAGCTGTTTTTT. The encoded protein is CSASGQTNTGELFF.

This clone was seen a few times. This chain joins TRBV19 and TRBJ1-2; TRBD1 matches at 7 bases. CDR1 is LNHDA and CDR2 is SQIVND in the germline V gene (reference sequence). This CDR3 is built from 15 residues. Trimming cost V 3 bases and J 2 bases; bases outside gene matches: 6. CDR3 in amino acids: CASSIDVGGNYGYTF. The CDR3 DNA reads TGTGCCAGTAGTATCGATGTAGGGGGCAACTATGGCTACACCTTC.

The genes are TRBV7-2 and TRBJ2-4; no definite D call. Trimming took 1 base from V and 0 from J, leaving 10 bases between them. This CDR3 contains 16 residues. From germline, CDR1 is SGHTA and CDR2 FQGNSA. The CDR3 region is CASSLDAYLAKNIQYF. The CDR3 region has the DNA TGTGCCAGCAGCTTAGACGCGTACCTAGCCAAAAACATTCAGTACTTC.

Note on this clone: A junction boundary mismatches the germline segment, possibly from a read error. Written as DNA, the CDR3 is TGTGCTAGCAGCTCTTACTCCCCCGGGACAGGGAGTGGGAGCAATCAGCCCCAGCATTTT. Protein sequence: CASSSYSPGTGSGSNQPQHF. The rearrangement uses TRBV7-7 and TRBJ1-5, with 9 bases fitting TRBD1. CDR3 size: 20 residues. Germline lookup yields CDR1 SSHAT and CDR2 FNYEAQ (reference sequence).

The chain combines TRBV14 with TRBJ2-1, with D unclear. Per the germline V gene, CDR1 is SGHDN and CDR2 is FVKESK. V lost 3 bases, J lost 12 bases, and 15 bases lay in between. The CDR3 sequence is 13 residues long. The CDR3 DNA follows: TGTGCCAGCAGCCAGACCAGCGCTCGATCGCAGTTCTTC. Its protein is CASSQTSARSQFF.